Shown below are 30 T cell receptor beta chains from a single sample sequenced in a study of blood T cell repertoires in COVID-19. Method: immunoSEQ multiplex PCR; TCRdb's copy keeps in-frame clones and lacks some. The table lists approximately 160,000 clones, about 80% of them singletons, with roughly a fifth in the top ten. Material for sequencing was peripheral blood. The receptors were gathered from an elderly woman with acute or convalescent COVID-19.

This rearrangement joins TRBV2 to TRBJ1-6; D may be TRBD1 (5 bases). V lost 0 bases to trimming and J lost 9 bases, with 9 bases between them. The CDR3 runs to 14 residues. Germline V gene lookup returns CDR1 SNHLY and CDR2 FYNNEI. Here the CDR3 DNA reads TGTGCCAGCAGTGAAGCTAGGGGAGGTTCACCCCTCCACTTT. It yields the protein CASSEARGGSPLHF.

This clone has just a few counts. V gene TRBV10-3 combines with J gene TRBJ2-3; TRBD2 matches at 9 bases. The germline V gene encodes CDR1 ENHRY and CDR2 SYGVKD. CDR3 length equals 16 residues. V was clipped by 6 bases and J by 2 bases; unmatched bases: 9. CDR3 nucleotide sequence: TGTGCCATCAGGGAGCCGACTAGCGGTATCACAGATACGCAGTATTTT. Its protein is CAIREPTSGITDTQYF.

The gene calls are TRBV4-1 and TRBJ2-7, with a weak D call TRBD2 (6 bases). The CDR3 has 15 residues. V lost 0 bases and J lost 6, with 15 bases in between. Germline values: CDR1 MGHRA, CDR2 YSYEKL. CDR3 protein: CASSQDQRRVGEQYF. DNA for the CDR3: TGCGCCAGCAGCCAAGATCAGCGGAGGGTGGGCGAGCAGTACTTC.

The genes are TRBV14 and TRBJ1-1, with a weak D call TRBD1 (5 bases). Germline CDR1 is SGHDN and CDR2 is FVKESK. V lost 3 bases, J lost 1 base, and 12 bases lay in between. There are 15 residues in the CDR3. Here the CDR3 reads CASSHKIQANTEAFF. The CDR3, as DNA: TGTGCCAGCAGCCACAAAATACAGGCGAACACTGAAGCTTTCTTT.

The table lists this clone with a count of one. This chain connects TRBV5-5 to TRBJ2-5, with TRBD1 matching over 7 bases. The CDR3 totals 14 residues. Germline-derived CDR1 and CDR2 are SGHKS and YYEKEE (reference sequence). V lost 0 bases and J lost 4; bases outside the gene matches: 3. The CDR3 region is CASSLVGGLETQYF. CDR3 DNA sequence: TGTGCCAGCAGCTTGGTAGGGGGCTTAGAGACCCAGTACTTC.

V is TRBV5-1 and J is TRBJ1-1, with TRBD1 as a possible D gene (6 bases). The V end was cut by 4 bases, the J end by 4 bases, with 14 bases between. Per the germline V gene, CDR1 is SGHRS and CDR2 is YFSETQ. The CDR3 has 14 amino acids. As DNA, the CDR3 is TGCGCCAGCAGCGCCACCACAGGGTTCACTGAAGCTTTCTTT. It encodes CASSATTGFTEAFF.

The rearrangement links TRBV7-9 to TRBJ1-1, with 8 positions matching TRBD1. Trimming removed 6 bases from V and 5 bases from J; junction bases left unmatched: 20. Germline-derived CDR1 and CDR2 are SEHNR and FQNEAQ (reference sequence). This CDR3 comprises 18 residues. Here the CDR3 reads CASRKSPANRGSATEAFF. The CDR3 DNA follows: TGTGCCAGCAGAAAATCCCCCGCGAACAGGGGGTCGGCGACTGAAGCTTTCTTT. Using reference TRBV7-9 and TRBJ1-1 for the parts outside the CDR3, the full variable domain is DTGVSQNPRHKITKRGQNVTFRCDPISEHNRLYWYRQTLGQGPEFLTYFQNEAQLEKSRLLSDRFSAERPKGSFSTLEIQRTEQGDSAMYLCASRKSPANRGSATEAFFGQGTRLTVV.

DNA for the CDR3: TGCGCCAGCAGCTTGGGAGGGAACCAAGAGACCCAGTACTTC. This codes for CASSLGGNQETQYF. The V gene is TRBV5-1, the J gene TRBJ2-5; D might be TRBD2 (5 bases). V was trimmed by 0 bases and J by 0 bases, leaving 6 bases between them. The germline V gene has CDR1 SGHRS and CDR2 YFSETQ. This CDR3 spans 14 amino acids.

The chain recombines TRBV24-1 with TRBJ2-2; possible D gene TRBD2, 5 bases. Trimming removed 1 base from V and 6 bases from J, with 8 bases in between. This CDR3 region has 14 residues. CDR1 and CDR2 from the germline V gene are KGHDR and SFDVKD. The CDR3 DNA reads TGTGCCACCAGTGATTTCTCGCGGGCCGGGGAGCTGTTTTTT. It translates to CATSDFSRAGELFF.

The chain employs TRBV11-2 and TRBJ2-3; 7 positions match TRBD2. Trimming cost V 7 bases and J 4 bases; bases outside gene matches: 11. The CDR3 runs to 15 residues. CDR1 and CDR2 (germline): SGHAT, FQNNGV. CDR3 in DNA: TGTGCCAGCACCTGGGGGGGAGGGCGTTCAGATACGCAGTATTTT. Translated: CASTWGGGRSDTQYF.

This sequence joins TRBV3-1 (or the pseudogene TRBV3-2) and TRBJ2-5, with 9 bases that match TRBD1. Looked up from germline, CDR1 is LGHDT and CDR2 is YNNKEL (reference sequence). The V and J ends lost 2 bases and 5 bases, in that order; junction bases with no gene match: 9. This CDR3 comprises 16 residues. Written as DNA, the CDR3 is TGTGCCAGCAGCCAAATGGGAAGCGGGACAGGGGAGACCCAGTACTTC. This codes for CASSQMGSGTGETQYF.

This rearrangement joins TRBV2 to TRBJ1-2; D ambiguous. Germline values: CDR1 SNHLY, CDR2 FYNNEI. CDR3 size: 13 residues. The ends were cut back, 6 bases at V and 2 bases at J, with 10 bases in the middle. The CDR3 region is CASSVGVNYGYTF. The CDR3 DNA is TGTGCCAGCAGCGTCGGGGTAAACTATGGCTACACCTTC.

The CDR3 coding sequence is TGTGCCAGCAGCCCTAGCGGGGGAAGCACAGATACGCAGTATTTT. This translates into CASSPSGGSTDTQYF. The genes are TRBV6-4 and TRBJ2-3, with TRBD2 matching over 10 bases. This CDR3 contains 15 residues. The germline CDR1 and CDR2 sequences are MRHNA and SNTAGT. The V gene end was trimmed by 6 bases and the J gene end by 0 bases; junction bases not matched to a gene: 3.

The rearrangement joins TRBV6-5 to TRBJ2-7; the D gene is possibly TRBD1 (6 bases). The CDR3 is 14 residues long. The V end was cut by 0 bases, the J end by 3 bases, with 9 bases between. Germline V gene lookup returns CDR1 MNHEY and CDR2 SVGAGI. Written as DNA, the CDR3 is TGTGCCAGCAGTTACTCGTACAGGGACTACGAGCAGTACTTC. It specifies CASSYSYRDYEQYF.

This chain links TRBV14 with TRBJ2-2; maybe TRBD1 (6 bases). V lost 2 bases to trimming and J lost 4 bases, with 14 bases between them. The CDR3 is 16 residues long. Germline V gene lookup returns CDR1 SGHDN and CDR2 FVKESK. This CDR3 is CASSQPTGRSTGELFF. The DNA of the CDR3 is TGTGCCAGCAGCCAACCGACAGGCCGGAGCACCGGGGAGCTGTTTTTT.

The V gene is TRBV6-5, the J gene TRBJ1-6; 8 nucleotides match TRBD1. The CDR3 loop spans 16 amino acids. The germline V gene has CDR1 MNHEY and CDR2 SVGAGI. The J segment lost 10 bases and the V segment lost 0 bases, leaving 8 bases of the junction unmatched. The CDR3 spells CASSYSATGAQSPLHF. The CDR3 DNA reads TGTGCCAGCAGTTACTCCGCGACAGGGGCTCAATCACCCCTCCACTTT.

The V call is TRBV7-8, the J call TRBJ2-1, with 10 bases aligning to TRBD2. This CDR3 comprises 16 residues. The junction had 8 bases not matched to a gene; V was cut back by 4 bases and J by 5 bases. The germline V gene encodes CDR1 SGHVS and CDR2 FQNEAQ. CDR3 sequence (DNA): TGTGCCAGCAGCTCAATAGCGGGGGGCCTTCACAATGAGCAGTTCTTC. It yields the protein CASSSIAGGLHNEQFF.

This chain links TRBV28 with TRBJ1-3; D gene unclear. Germline V gene lookup returns CDR1 MDHEN and CDR2 SYDVKM. This CDR3 comprises 12 residues. V dropped 7 bases and J dropped 4 bases, with 8 bases sitting between them. CDR3 coding DNA: TGTGCCAGCACCAGAAAGGGAAACACCATATATTTT. It translates to CASTRKGNTIYF.

This clone occurred once. The chain recombines TRBV30 with TRBJ1-1; 8 positions agree with TRBD1. The ends lost 7 bases at V and 4 bases at J; junction bases unmatched: 2. This CDR3 spans 11 amino acids. The germline V gene encodes CDR1 GTSNPN and CDR2 SVGIG (reference sequence). In DNA, the CDR3 is TGTGCCTTGGACAGGGCCACTGAAGCTTTCTTT. This sequence encodes CALDRATEAFF.

This chain joins TRBV27 and TRBJ1-1; 7 bases are shared with TRBD1. This CDR3 is 14 amino acids long. The ends lost 2 bases at V and 6 bases at J; junction bases unmatched: 6. Germline V gives CDR1 MNHEY, CDR2 SMNVEV (reference sequence). CDR3 region: CASSLQGDWAEAFF. The DNA for the CDR3 is TGTGCCAGCAGTTTACAGGGGGATTGGGCTGAAGCTTTCTTT.

This chain links TRBV3-1 (or the pseudogene TRBV3-2) with TRBJ1-2, with unresolved D. The V and J ends lost 4 bases and 4 bases respectively, with 13 bases between them. The CDR3 length is 14 residues. Germline V gives CDR1 LGHDT, CDR2 YNNKEL (reference sequence). The CDR3 DNA sequence: TGTGCCAGCAGCCGCAGGTCGGTGGTCTATGGCTACACCTTC. Translated, it gives CASSRRSVVYGYTF.

The V call is TRBV10-3, the J call TRBJ1-5; a possible D gene is TRBD1 (6 bases). The V end was cut by 4 bases, the J end by 2 bases, with 6 bases between. Germline lookup yields CDR1 ENHRY and CDR2 SYGVKD. The CDR3 is made up of 13 amino acids. The CDR3 coding sequence is TGTGCCATCAGTGGGACAGGCAATCAGCCCCAGCATTTT. Translated: CAISGTGNQPQHF.

V usage is TRBV29-1 and J usage is TRBJ1-2; D is unclear. The CDR3 covers 12 residues. The germline V gene encodes CDR1 SQVTM and CDR2 ANQGSEA. Trimming left V 8 bases short and J 0 bases short, with 10 bases between. The CDR3 protein is CSSLAPNYGYTF. DNA of the CDR3: TGCAGCTCCCTGGCCCCTAACTATGGCTACACCTTC. Together with reference TRBV29-1 and TRBJ1-2, the CDR3 gives the full variable domain: SAVISQKPSRDICQRGTSLTIQCQVDSQVTMMFWYRQQPGQSLTLIATANQGSEATYESGFVIDKFPISRPNLTFSTLTVSNMSPEDSSIYLCSSLAPNYGYTFGSGTRLTVV.

This chain joins TRBV6-2 or TRBV6-3 and TRBJ2-3, with 13 positions matching TRBD2. The V and J ends lost 2 bases and 6 bases, in that order; junction bases with no gene match: 11. Germline-derived CDR1 and CDR2 are MNHEY and SVGEGT. CDR3 size: 18 residues. In nucleotides, the CDR3 is TGTGCCAGCAGTTACCAACTAGCGGGGGGGCTATCAAGGGATACGCAGTATTTT. Protein: CASSYQLAGGLSRDTQYF.

The rearrangement links TRBV7-9 to TRBJ2-5, with 9 bases aligning to TRBD2. V shed 5 bases and J 5 bases; nucleotides not matched to a gene: 3. The germline gives CDR1 SEHNR, CDR2 FQNEAQ (reference sequence). The length of the CDR3 is 13 residues. The CDR3 loop is CASSGLAGETQYF. The CDR3 DNA reads as TGTGCCAGCAGCGGGCTAGCGGGGGAGACCCAGTACTTC. Full variable domain (rest looked up from reference TRBV7-9 and TRBJ2-5): DTGVSQNPRHKITKRGQNVTFRCDPISEHNRLYWYRQTLGQGPEFLTYFQNEAQLEKSRLLSDRFSAERPKGSFSTLEIQRTEQGDSAMYLCASSGLAGETQYFGPGTRLLVL.

V is TRBV9 and J is TRBJ1-1; D ambiguous. This CDR3 contains 15 residues. Trimming removed 4 bases from V and 4 bases from J, with 17 bases in between. CDR1 is SGDLS, CDR2 YYNGEE, per germline. CDR3 bases: TGTGCCAGCAGCCCCCAGAGCGACCCTACCACTGAAGCTTTCTTT. Its protein product is CASSPQSDPTTEAFF.

The CDR3 here is CASSPPIGGLGYGYTF. For the CDR3, the DNA is TGTGCCAGCAGCCCCCCCATAGGGGGTTTAGGCTATGGCTACACCTTC. The chain carries TRBV3-1 (or the pseudogene TRBV3-2) and TRBJ1-2; possibly TRBD1 for D (6 bases). The CDR3 has 16 residues. Trimming cost V 4 bases and J 4 bases, with 19 bases left between them. Germline CDR1 is LGHDT and CDR2 is YNNKEL (reference sequence).

This clone was recorded only once. The chain combines TRBV28 with TRBJ2-7; tentatively, D is TRBD2 (5 bases). CDR1 MDHEN and CDR2 SYDVKM come from the germline V gene. V was trimmed by 6 bases and J by 7 bases, leaving 10 bases between them. The CDR3 spans 11 residues. CDR3 loop: CASRAGWEQYF. Written as DNA, the CDR3 is TGTGCCAGCAGGGCGGGCTGGGAGCAGTACTTC. Using reference TRBV28 and TRBJ2-7 for the parts outside the CDR3, the full variable domain is DVKVTQSSRYLVKRTGEKVFLECVQDMDHENMFWYRQDPGLGLRLIYFSYDVKMKEKGDIPEGYSVSREKKERFSLILESASTNQTSMYLCASRAGWEQYFGPGTRLTVT.

This sequence joins TRBV10-2 and TRBJ1-4; D is undetermined. The ends were cut back, 7 bases at V and 7 bases at J, with 19 bases in the middle. From germline, CDR1 is WSHSY and CDR2 SAAADI. The CDR3 length is 15 residues. CDR3 sequence: CASTSSGGWGEKLFF. Here the CDR3 DNA reads TGCGCCAGCACCTCCTCCGGAGGGTGGGGTGAAAAACTGTTTTTT.

This clone was seen only a few times. This chain connects TRBV10-3 to TRBJ1-2, with 8 bases aligning to TRBD1. V shed 6 bases, J shed 8 bases, and the junction held 11 bases outside the gene matches. Germline loops: CDR1 ENHRY, CDR2 SYGVKD. The CDR3 has 14 residues. CDR3 nucleotide sequence: TGTGCCATCAGGGACAGGGATCTTCTCCGGGGCTACACCTTC. This encodes CAIRDRDLLRGYTF.